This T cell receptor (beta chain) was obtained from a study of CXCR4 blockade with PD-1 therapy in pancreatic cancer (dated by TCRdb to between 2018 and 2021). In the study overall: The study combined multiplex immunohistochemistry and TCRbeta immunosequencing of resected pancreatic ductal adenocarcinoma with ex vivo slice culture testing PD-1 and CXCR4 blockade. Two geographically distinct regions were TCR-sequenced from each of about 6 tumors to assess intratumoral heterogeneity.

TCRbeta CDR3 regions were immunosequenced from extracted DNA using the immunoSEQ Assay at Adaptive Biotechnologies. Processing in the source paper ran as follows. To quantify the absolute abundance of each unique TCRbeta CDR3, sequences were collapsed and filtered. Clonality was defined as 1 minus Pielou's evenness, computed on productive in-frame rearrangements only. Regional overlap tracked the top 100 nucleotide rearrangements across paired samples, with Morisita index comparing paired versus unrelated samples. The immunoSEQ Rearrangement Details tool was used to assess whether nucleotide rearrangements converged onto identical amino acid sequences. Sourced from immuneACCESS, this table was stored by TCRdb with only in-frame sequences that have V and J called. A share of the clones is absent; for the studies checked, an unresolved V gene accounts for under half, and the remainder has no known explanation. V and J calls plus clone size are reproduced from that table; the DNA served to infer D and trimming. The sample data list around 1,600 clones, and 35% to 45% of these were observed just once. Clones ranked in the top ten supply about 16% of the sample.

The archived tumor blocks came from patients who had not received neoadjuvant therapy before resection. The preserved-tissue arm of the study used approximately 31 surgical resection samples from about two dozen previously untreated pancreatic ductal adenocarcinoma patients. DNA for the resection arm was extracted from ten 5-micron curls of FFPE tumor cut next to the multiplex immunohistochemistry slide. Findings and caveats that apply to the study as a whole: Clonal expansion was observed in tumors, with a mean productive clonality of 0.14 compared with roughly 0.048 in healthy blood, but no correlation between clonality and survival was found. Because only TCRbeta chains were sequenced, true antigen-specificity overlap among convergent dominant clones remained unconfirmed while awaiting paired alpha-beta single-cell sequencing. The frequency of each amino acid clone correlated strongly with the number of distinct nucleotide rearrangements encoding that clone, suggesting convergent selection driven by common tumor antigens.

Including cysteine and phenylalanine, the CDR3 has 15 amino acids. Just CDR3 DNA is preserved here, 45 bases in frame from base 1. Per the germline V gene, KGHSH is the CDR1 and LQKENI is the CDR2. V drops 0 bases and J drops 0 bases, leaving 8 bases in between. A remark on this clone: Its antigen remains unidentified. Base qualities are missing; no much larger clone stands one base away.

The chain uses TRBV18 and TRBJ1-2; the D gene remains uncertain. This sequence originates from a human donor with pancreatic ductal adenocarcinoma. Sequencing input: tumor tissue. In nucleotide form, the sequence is TGTGCCAGCTCACCACCGGGTTTCCCTAACTATGGCTACACCTTC. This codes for CASSPPGFPNYGYTF.